This T cell receptor (beta chain) was sequenced for a study of early T cells in non-severe SARS-CoV-2 infection. Using its own MiXCR run on the 5' RACE reads, TCRdb lists one record per CDR3 protein. The data hold around 70,000 distinct CDR3 sequences, with 11% observed a single time. V was pared by 7 bases and J by 5 bases, with 11 bases between. Per the germline V gene, CDR1 is SNHLY and CDR2 is FYNNEI. The CDR3 loop spans 13 amino acids. This clonotype came up many times. The V call is TRBV2, the J call TRBJ1-4; D perhaps matches TRBD1 (5 bases). Specimen: whole blood. The receptor's source is an adult who was a healthcare worker with PCR-confirmed SARS-CoV-2 infection or an uninfected control (not recorded which). The CDR3 sequence: CASMDILNEKLFF. CDR3 nucleotides: TGTGCCAGCATGGACATACTCAATGAAAAACTGTTTTTT.